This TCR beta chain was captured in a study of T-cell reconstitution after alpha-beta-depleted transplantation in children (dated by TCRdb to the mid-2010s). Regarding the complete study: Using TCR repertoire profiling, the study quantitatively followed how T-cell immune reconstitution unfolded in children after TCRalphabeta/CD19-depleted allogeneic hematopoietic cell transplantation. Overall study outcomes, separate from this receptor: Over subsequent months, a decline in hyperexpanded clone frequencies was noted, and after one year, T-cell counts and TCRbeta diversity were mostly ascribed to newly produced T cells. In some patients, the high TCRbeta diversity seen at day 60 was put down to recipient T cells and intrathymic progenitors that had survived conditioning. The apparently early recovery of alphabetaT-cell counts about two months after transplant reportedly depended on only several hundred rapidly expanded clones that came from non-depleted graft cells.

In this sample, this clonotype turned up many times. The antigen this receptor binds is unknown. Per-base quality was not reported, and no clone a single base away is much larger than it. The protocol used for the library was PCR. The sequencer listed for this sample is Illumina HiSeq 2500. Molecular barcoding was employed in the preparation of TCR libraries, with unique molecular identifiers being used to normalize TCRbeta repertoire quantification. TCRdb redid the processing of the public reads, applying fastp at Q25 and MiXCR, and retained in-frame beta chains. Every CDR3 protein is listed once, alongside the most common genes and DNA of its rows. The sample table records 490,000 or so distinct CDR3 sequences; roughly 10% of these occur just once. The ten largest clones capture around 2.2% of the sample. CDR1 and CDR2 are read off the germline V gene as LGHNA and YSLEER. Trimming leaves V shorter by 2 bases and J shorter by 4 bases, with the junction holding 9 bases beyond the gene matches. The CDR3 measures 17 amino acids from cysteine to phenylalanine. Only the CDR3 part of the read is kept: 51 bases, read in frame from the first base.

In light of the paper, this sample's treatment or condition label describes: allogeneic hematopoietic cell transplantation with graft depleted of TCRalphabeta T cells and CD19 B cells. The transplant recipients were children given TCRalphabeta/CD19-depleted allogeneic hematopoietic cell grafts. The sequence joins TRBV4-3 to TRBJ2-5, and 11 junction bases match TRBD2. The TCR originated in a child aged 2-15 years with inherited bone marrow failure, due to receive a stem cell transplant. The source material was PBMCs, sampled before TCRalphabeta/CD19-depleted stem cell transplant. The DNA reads TGCGCCAGCAGCCAAAGGCTAGCGGGAGGAGAGGGAGAGACCCAGTACTTC. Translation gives CASSQRLAGGEGETQYF.